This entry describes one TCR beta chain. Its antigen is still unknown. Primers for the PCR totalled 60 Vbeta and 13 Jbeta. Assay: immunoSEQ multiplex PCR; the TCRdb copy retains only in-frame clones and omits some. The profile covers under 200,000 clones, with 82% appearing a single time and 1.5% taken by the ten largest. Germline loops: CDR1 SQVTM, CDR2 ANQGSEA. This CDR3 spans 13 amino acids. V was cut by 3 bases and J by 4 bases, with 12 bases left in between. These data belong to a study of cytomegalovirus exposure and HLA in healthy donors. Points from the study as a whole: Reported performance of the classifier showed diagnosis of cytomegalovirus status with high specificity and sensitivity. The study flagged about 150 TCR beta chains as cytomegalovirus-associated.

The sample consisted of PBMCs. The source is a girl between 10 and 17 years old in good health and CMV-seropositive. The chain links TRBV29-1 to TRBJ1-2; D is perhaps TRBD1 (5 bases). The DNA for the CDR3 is TGCAGCGTTGACCTAGGGGTCGCCTATGGCTACACCTTC. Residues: CSVDLGVAYGYTF.